This entry lists 32 T cell receptor beta chains sequenced from one sample in a study of cytomegalovirus exposure and HLA in healthy donors. This PCR relied on a set of 60 Vbeta primers and 13 Jbeta primers. Clones were sequenced by immunoSEQ multiplex PCR, and TCRdb holds only the in-frame ones, with some missing. This sample has around 190,000 clones, with 70% to 80% found just once. Sequences were obtained from PBMCs. The receptor set was obtained from a woman aged 45-65 years in good health and CMV-seronegative.

V is TRBV7-2 and J is TRBJ1-6, with TRBD1 identical over 11 bases. The CDR3 runs 19 residues. J was trimmed by 0 bases and V by 5 bases; bases with no gene match: 9. Germline V gene sequence: CDR1 SGHTA, CDR2 FQGNSA. CDR3: CASSLGAGTGGSYNSPLHF. DNA for the CDR3: TGTGCCAGCAGCCTTGGGGCCGGGACAGGGGGCTCCTATAATTCACCCCTCCACTTT.

This clone has more than one count but fewer than ten. V usage is TRBV5-6 and J usage is TRBJ1-2, with 8 bases aligning to TRBD1. Germline assignment: CDR1 SGHDT and CDR2 YYEEEE. This CDR3 comprises 16 residues. J gave up 4 bases and V 2 bases, and 10 bases lay outside the gene matches. The CDR3 bases are TGTGCCAGCAGCTTCCCCGCCAGGGGGCATTCCTATGGCTACACCTTC. Protein: CASSFPARGHSYGYTF.

CDR3 DNA sequence: TGCAGTGCTCCAGGGATCAATGGCTACACCTTC. Translating it yields CSAPGINGYTF. The rearrangement uses TRBV20-1 and TRBJ1-2; possible D gene TRBD1, 5 bases. V dropped 5 bases and J dropped 6 bases, with 10 bases sitting between them. The CDR3 loop spans 11 amino acids. Germline CDR1 DFQATT, CDR2 SNEGSKA (reference sequence).

A note on this clone: A junction boundary mismatches the germline segment, possibly from a read error. This rearrangement joins TRBV28 to TRBJ2-7; 7 bases align to TRBD1. This CDR3 has 12 amino acids. Germline CDR1 is MDHEN and CDR2 is SYDVKM. CDR3 nucleotide sequence: TGTGCCAGCAGTTTGGGGACAGTCAAGGTAGACTTC. It is translated as CASSLGTVKVDF.

The chain links TRBV9 to TRBJ2-3, with D perhaps matching TRBD2 (6 bases). Germline lookup yields CDR1 SGDLS and CDR2 YYNGEE. The CDR3 loop spans 13 amino acids. V shed 0 bases and J shed 9 bases, with 11 bases lying between them. The CDR3 spells CASSVVGTGTQYF. The CDR3 DNA follows: TGTGCCAGCAGCGTAGTCGGGACTGGCACGCAGTATTTT.

The chain combines TRBV6-6 with TRBJ1-5; D ambiguous. This CDR3 comprises 11 residues. Germline loops: CDR1 MNHNY, CDR2 SVGAGI (reference sequence). Trimming pared 5 bases from V and 4 bases from J, leaving 3 bases between. The CDR3 DNA sequence: TGTGCCAGCAGTCTTAATCAGCCCCAGCATTTT. It specifies CASSLNQPQHF.

The chain recombines TRBV18 with TRBJ2-7, with 10 nucleotides matching TRBD1. CDR1 and CDR2 (germline): KGHSH, LQKENI. V gave up 3 bases and J gave up 4 bases; unmatched junction bases: 6. The CDR3 runs 15 residues. The CDR3 DNA reads as TGTGCCAGCTCACCGGGACAGGGGTACGGTTACGAGCAGTACTTC. It is translated as CASSPGQGYGYEQYF.

The genes are TRBV11-1 and TRBJ2-7; possible D gene TRBD1, 5 bases. The CDR3 is 15 amino acids. Per germline, CDR1 SGHAT and CDR2 FQDESV (reference sequence). V dropped 3 bases and J dropped 3 bases, with 15 bases sitting between them. CDR3 protein: CASSLSAQGLYEQYF. Written as DNA, the CDR3 is TGTGCCAGCAGCTTGTCAGCTCAGGGCCTCTACGAGCAGTACTTC. Using reference TRBV11-1 and TRBJ2-7 for the parts outside the CDR3, the full variable domain is EAEVAQSPRYKITEKSQAVAFWCDPISGHATLYWYRQILGQGPELLVQFQDESVVDDSQLPKDRFSAERLKGVDSTLKIQPAELGDSAMYLCASSLSAQGLYEQYFGPGTRLTVT.

The chain joins TRBV7-8 to TRBJ2-5; 8 bases map to TRBD2. The length of the CDR3 is 15 residues. The J segment lost 2 bases and the V segment lost 6 bases, leaving 8 bases of the junction unmatched. CDR1 and CDR2 (germline): SGHVS, FQNEAQ. CDR3: CASRDRRGVQETQYF. The CDR3 DNA is TGTGCCAGCAGGGACCGGCGGGGGGTTCAAGAGACCCAGTACTTC.

V is TRBV19 and J is TRBJ2-2; 8 bases agree with TRBD1. Trimming removed 5 bases from V and 6 bases from J; junction bases left unmatched: 11. Germline assignment: CDR1 LNHDA and CDR2 SQIVND (reference sequence). CDR3 length equals 16 residues. The CDR3 is CASSSQGAPRAGELFF. The CDR3, as DNA: TGTGCCAGTAGTTCCCAGGGGGCCCCAAGGGCCGGGGAGCTGTTTTTT.

The chain couples TRBV6-1 to TRBJ1-3; the D gene is possibly TRBD1 (6 bases). The CDR3 runs to 19 residues. Trimming shortened V by 0 bases and J by 5 bases, and 23 bases separated the two germline ends. Germline assignment: CDR1 MNHNS and CDR2 SASEGT. DNA for the CDR3: TGTGCCAGCAGTGAAGCGAAGGGGTTGGCAGGGACAAGTAGAAACACCATATATTTT. Translating gives CASSEAKGLAGTSRNTIYF.

This clone has just a few counts. The V and J genes are TRBV5-1 and TRBJ2-7, with 12 bases that match TRBD1. Trimming removed 2 bases from V and 5 bases from J; junction bases left unmatched: 2. Germline values: CDR1 SGHRS, CDR2 YFSETQ. The CDR3 extends over 14 amino acids. The CDR3 sequence: CASSLGTGGHEQYF. The CDR3 DNA reads TGCGCCAGCAGCTTAGGGACAGGGGGCCACGAGCAGTACTTC.

The chain joins TRBV6-4 to TRBJ2-3, with 13 bases that match TRBD2. Per germline, CDR1 MRHNA and CDR2 SNTAGT. This CDR3 region has 16 residues. Trimming cost V 6 bases and J 4 bases; bases outside gene matches: 7. The CDR3: CASRAGTSGESDTQYF. CDR3 DNA sequence: TGTGCCAGCAGGGCCGGGACTAGCGGGGAGTCAGATACGCAGTATTTT.

The chain is built from TRBV6-5 and TRBJ1-2; 10 nucleotides align to TRBD1. V was pared by 7 bases and J by 5 bases, with 10 bases of the junction left unmatched. Germline lookup yields CDR1 MNHEY and CDR2 SVGAGI. The CDR3 loop spans 15 amino acids. CDR3 in amino acids: CASTPTGGDGYGYTF. DNA of the CDR3: TGTGCCAGCACTCCGACAGGGGGCGATGGGTATGGCTACACCTTC.

This clone was observed a handful of times. The chain couples TRBV19 to TRBJ2-7; possible D gene TRBD2, 5 bases. The V gene lost 6 bases and the J gene lost 0 bases, with 18 bases spanning the gap. Germline lookup yields CDR1 LNHDA and CDR2 SQIVND (reference sequence). The CDR3 has 16 residues. CDR3 DNA sequence: TGTGCCAGTAGCTTATCGGGAAGTGCGAGCTCCTACGAGCAGTACTTC. This sequence encodes CASSLSGSASSYEQYF.

For this clone: An end of the junction differs from the germline gene, which may be a read error. This sequence joins TRBV28 and TRBJ1-1; 7 bases align to TRBD1. CDR1 is MDHEN, CDR2 SYDVKM, per germline. This CDR3 contains 15 residues. The CDR3 is CASSLSTGRLRGAFF. The DNA of the CDR3 is TGTGCCAGCAGCTTATCGACAGGGAGGTTACGAGGAGCTTTCTTT.

This clone turned up a few times. V is TRBV29-1 and J is TRBJ2-7; a possible D gene is TRBD1 (6 bases). This CDR3 region has 14 residues. Between the trimmed V and J ends, which lost 4 bases and 5 bases, there was a span of 18 bases. In germline, CDR1 is SQVTM, CDR2 ANQGSEA. In DNA, the CDR3 is TGCAGCGTTGCAGTAGGGGGATTTGTCGACGAGCAGTACTTC. Translating gives CSVAVGGFVDEQYF.

J is TRBJ1-5 and V is TRBV28, with 7 bases lining up with TRBD1. V lost 5 bases, J lost 8 bases, and 6 bases stayed unmatched. The CDR3 has 13 amino acids. Per the germline V gene, CDR1 is MDHEN and CDR2 is SYDVKM. This chain's CDR3 is CASSPDRREPQHF. The CDR3 DNA is TGTGCCAGCAGTCCGGACAGGAGGGAGCCCCAGCATTTT.

V and J are TRBV28 and TRBJ2-3; the match to TRBD1 covers 9 bases. The CDR3 is 15 amino acids. The V gene end was trimmed by 8 bases and the J gene end by 3 bases; junction bases not matched to a gene: 9. Germline lookup yields CDR1 MDHEN and CDR2 SYDVKM. CDR3 loop: CASAGTGMGTDTQYF. The CDR3 nucleotides read TGTGCCAGCGCTGGGACAGGGATGGGGACAGATACGCAGTATTTT. The full variable domain, completed using reference TRBV28 and TRBJ2-3, is DVKVTQSSRYLVKRTGEKVFLECVQDMDHENMFWYRQDPGLGLRLIYFSYDVKMKEKGDIPEGYSVSREKKERFSLILESASTNQTSMYLCASAGTGMGTDTQYFGPGTRLTVL.

The gene calls are TRBV7-2 and TRBJ2-3; 7 positions match TRBD2. V was clipped by 1 base and J by 2 bases; unmatched bases: 9. This CDR3 region has 17 residues. Germline CDR1 is SGHTA and CDR2 is FQGNSA. Written as DNA, the CDR3 is TGTGCCAGCAGCTTAGTAGAGACTAGCTTCTCCACAGATACGCAGTATTTT. This gives the protein CASSLVETSFSTDTQYF.

The chain has TRBV6-1 and TRBJ2-7, with 8 bases lining up with TRBD1. With 7 bases clipped from V and 2 bases from J, the junction kept 10 bases outside the gene matches. Looked up from germline, CDR1 is MNHNS and CDR2 is SASEGT. The CDR3 extends over 15 amino acids. CDR3 protein: CASTIIGDRTYEQYF. The CDR3 nucleotides read TGTGCCAGCACCATCATAGGGGACAGGACCTACGAGCAGTACTTC.

The V and J genes are TRBV9 and TRBJ2-1; D may be TRBD2 (6 bases). CDR3 size: 15 residues. V was shortened by 0 bases and J by 2 bases, with 9 bases between the two germline ends. Germline V gene sequence: CDR1 SGDLS, CDR2 YYNGEE. Written as DNA, the CDR3 is TGTGCCAGCAGCGTAGCGGAGGGTCCCTACAATGAGCAGTTCTTC. Protein sequence: CASSVAEGPYNEQFF.

CDR3 sequence reads: CASSFSTGGYEKLFF. CDR3 coding DNA: TGTGCCAGCAGTTTCTCGACAGGGGGCTATGAAAAACTGTTTTTT. This chain connects TRBV27 to TRBJ1-4; 10 positions agree with TRBD1. Germline CDR1 reads MNHEY; CDR2 reads SMNVEV (reference sequence). This CDR3 region has 15 residues. V trimming: 3 bases; J trimming: 6 bases; junction bases outside the gene matches: 4. The full variable domain, its missing parts supplied by reference TRBV27 and TRBJ1-4, is EAQVTQNPRYLITVTGKKLTVTCSQNMNHEYMSWYRQDPGLGLRQIYYSMNVEVTDKGDVPEGYKVSRKEKRNFPLILESPSPNQTSLYFCASSFSTGGYEKLFFGSGTQLSVL.

This clone showed up just a few times. The chain is built from TRBV6-1 and TRBJ2-3; TRBD1 matches at 12 bases. This CDR3 spans 17 amino acids. Trimming cost V 1 base and J 5 bases; bases outside gene matches: 7. Germline-derived CDR1 and CDR2 are MNHNS and SASEGT. As DNA, the CDR3 is TGTGCCAGCAGTGAAGGTCAGGGACAGGGGGCGAGAGATACGCAGTATTTT. Its protein is CASSEGQGQGARDTQYF.

As for this clone: Compared with germline, one end of the junction differs, possibly owing to a read error. The chain joins TRBV7-7 to TRBJ2-1, with D uncertain. There are 16 residues in the CDR3. Looked up from germline, CDR1 is SSHAT and CDR2 is FNYEAQ (reference sequence). CDR3 amino acids: CASSPGVGRYYNEQFF. The CDR3, as DNA: TGTGCTAGCAGCCCCGGCGTGGGCAGATACTACAATGAGCAGTTCTTC. Drawing the rest from reference TRBV7-7 and TRBJ2-1, the complete variable domain is GAGVSQSPRYKVTKRGQDVTLRCDPISSHATLYWYQQALGQGPEFLTYFNYEAQPDKSGLPSDRFSAERPEGSISTLTIQRTEQRDSAMYRCASSPGVGRYYNEQFFGPGTRLTVL.

The chain employs TRBV27 and TRBJ2-7; 10 bases fit TRBD2. Unmatched junction bases numbered 2, after V lost 7 bases and J lost 2 bases. This CDR3 is built from 13 residues. Germline-derived CDR1 and CDR2 are MNHEY and SMNVEV (reference sequence). This CDR3 is CASKTSGAYEQYF. CDR3 coding DNA: TGTGCCAGCAAAACTAGCGGGGCCTACGAGCAGTACTTC.

The chain combines TRBV2 with TRBJ1-4; 7 bases align to TRBD1. Germline V gene lookup returns CDR1 SNHLY and CDR2 FYNNEI. V lost 5 bases to trimming and J lost 1 base; unmatched junction nucleotides: 1. The length of the CDR3 is 14 residues. The CDR3 spells CASSWDRTNEKLFF. The CDR3 DNA is TGTGCCAGCAGTTGGGACAGAACTAATGAAAAACTGTTTTTT. The complete variable domain, with remaining parts taken from reference TRBV2 and TRBJ1-4, reads EPEVTQTPSHQVTQMGQEVILRCVPISNHLYFYWYRQILGQKVEFLVSFYNNEISEKSEIFDDQFSVERPDGSNFTLKIRSTKLEDSAMYFCASSWDRTNEKLFFGSGTQLSVL.

The chain has TRBV6-5 and TRBJ1-1; maybe TRBD1 (5 bases). There are 15 residues in the CDR3. Germline CDR1 and CDR2: MNHEY and SVGAGI. The V end lost 6 bases, the J end lost 3 bases, and 17 bases lay between the germline ends. The CDR3 is CASSSQQDYHTEAFF. In DNA, the CDR3 is TGTGCCAGCAGCTCGCAACAGGACTACCACACTGAAGCTTTCTTT.

This clone was seen a few times. The gene calls are TRBV11-2 and TRBJ2-1; 8 bases are a match to TRBD1. The CDR3 is 16 amino acids. Germline lookup yields CDR1 SGHAT and CDR2 FQNNGV. Unmatched junction bases numbered 8, after V lost 1 base and J lost 6 bases. Here the CDR3 DNA reads TGTGCCAGCAGCTTAGTAAGGCAGGGGGCGAGCAATGAGCAGTTCTTC. This codes for CASSLVRQGASNEQFF.

The chain carries TRBV9 and TRBJ2-1, with 8 nucleotides matching TRBD2. Germline values: CDR1 SGDLS, CDR2 YYNGEE. Trimming took 0 bases from V and 8 from J; bases not matched to a gene: 4. This CDR3 region has 14 residues. This CDR3 is CASSVGTSGHEQFF. The CDR3 DNA follows: TGTGCCAGCAGCGTAGGTACTAGCGGACATGAGCAGTTCTTC.

The chain is built from TRBV7-2 and TRBJ2-6; 7 nucleotides line up with TRBD1. This CDR3 is built from 15 residues. Losses at the gene ends were 4 bases for V and 2 bases for J; bases not matched to a gene: 2. Germline CDR1 is SGHTA and CDR2 is FQGNSA. CDR3 in amino acids: CASSYTGAGANVLTF. The CDR3 DNA follows: TGTGCCAGCAGCTATACAGGGGCTGGGGCCAACGTCCTGACTTTC. Full variable domain (remainder filled in from reference TRBV7-2 and TRBJ2-6): GAGVSQSPSNKVTEKGKDVELRCDPISGHTALYWYRQSLGQGLEFLIYFQGNSAPDKSGLPSDRFSAERTGGSVSTLTIQRTQQEDSAVYLCASSYTGAGANVLTFGAGSRLTVL.

The chain has TRBV2 and TRBJ2-1; TRBD2 agrees at 9 bases. CDR3 size: 15 residues. Germline V gene sequence: CDR1 SNHLY, CDR2 FYNNEI. V was pared by 3 bases and J by 7 bases, with 7 bases of the junction left unmatched. The CDR3 DNA follows: TGTGCCAGCAGTGAGTTAGCGGGAGTAATAAATGAGCAGTTCTTC. Translation gives CASSELAGVINEQFF.